Below, 28 T cell receptor beta chains from the same sample are listed, as sequenced in a study of CD8+CD57+ T cells in acquired aplastic anemia. Genomic DNA, serving as template, underwent TCR beta VDJ and CDR3 profiling. TCRdb fed the reads into MiXCR, producing one record per CDR3 protein. The sample consists of approximately 170,000 distinct CDR3 sequences, 54% of them appearing once. Sequenced material: sorted CD4+, CD8+, or CD8+CD57+ T cells (not recorded which) from PBMCs. The receptors derive from a human donor in good health, serving as a control.

The gene calls are TRBV12-3 or TRBV12-4 and TRBJ1-1; TRBD1 aligns across 7 bases. The CDR3 consists of 14 residues. V trimming: 5 bases; J trimming: 7 bases; junction bases outside the gene matches: 10. The DNA of the CDR3 is TGTGCCAGCAGTCTGCAGACAGGGAAGCATGAAGCTTTCTTT. This gives the protein CASSLQTGKHEAFF.

This clonotype occurred a few times. This sequence joins TRBV7-8 and TRBJ2-7; D unclear. Germline CDR1 reads SGHVS; CDR2 reads FQNEAQ. The CDR3 is made up of 14 amino acids. V lost 4 bases and J 0 bases, leaving 10 bases between the germline ends. CDR3 sequence reads: CASSYESRSYEQYF. Here the CDR3 DNA reads TGTGCCAGCAGCTACGAGAGCCGCTCCTACGAGCAGTACTTC.

Concerning this clonotype itself: Germline and junction disagree at one end, which may indicate a read error. The chain joins TRBV19 to TRBJ1-3; 8 bases align to TRBD1. The CDR3 sequence is 18 residues long. From germline, CDR1 is LNHDA and CDR2 SQIVND (reference sequence). The CDR3 nucleotides read TGTGCCAGTAGCAATCCGGCGACAGGGGTGACCTCTGGAAACACCATATATTTC. Amino acids: CASSNPATGVTSGNTIYF.

The chain links TRBV7-3 to TRBJ1-1, with D hard to call. Looked up from germline, CDR1 is SGHTA and CDR2 is FQGTGA. The CDR3 length is 12 residues. Trimming stripped 1 base from V and 5 bases from J, with 5 bases between. The CDR3 protein is CASSLRATEAFF. CDR3 DNA sequence: TGTGCCAGCAGCTTAAGAGCTACTGAAGCTTTCTTT.

The chain links TRBV15 to TRBJ2-2; maybe TRBD2 (5 bases). V gave up 3 bases and J gave up 4 bases, with 15 bases separating them. CDR3 length equals 16 residues. From germline, CDR1 is LNHNV and CDR2 YYDKDF (reference sequence). The DNA for the CDR3 is TGTGCCACCAGCAGCCCCTCCGGGGTACGCACCGGGGAGCTGTTTTTT. Its translation is CATSSPSGVRTGELFF.

This clonotype was detected ten times or more. V usage is TRBV27 and J usage is TRBJ1-1; D may be TRBD1 (6 bases). This CDR3 comprises 15 residues. V was shortened by 5 bases and J by 1 base, with 14 bases between the two germline ends. The germline V gene has CDR1 MNHEY and CDR2 SMNVEV (reference sequence). CDR3 nucleotide sequence: TGTGCCAGCAGTGCACCGGGACACCCGAACACTGAAGCTTTCTTT. Amino acids: CASSAPGHPNTEAFF.

The genes are TRBV2 and TRBJ2-7; maybe TRBD1 (5 bases). The CDR3 consists of 13 residues. Germline values: CDR1 SNHLY, CDR2 FYNNEI. The V end lost 8 bases, the J end lost 1 base, and 12 bases lay between the germline ends. CDR3 sequence (DNA): TGTGCCAGCTGCCAGACAGCATCCTACGAGCAGTACTTC. Translating gives CASCQTASYEQYF.

The V call is TRBV7-2, the J call TRBJ2-7; D remains unclear. There are 14 residues in the CDR3. CDR1 and CDR2 from the germline V gene are SGHTA and FQGNSA. The V gene lost 5 bases and the J gene lost 3 bases, with 14 bases spanning the gap. CDR3 sequence: CASSARGGVYEQYV. The CDR3 DNA follows: TGTGCCAGCAGCGCCAGAGGTGGGGTCTACGAGCAGTACGTC.

This clonotype was recorded many times. DNA for the CDR3: TGCAGTGCTAAACATAACCATGGCAACACAGATACGCAGTATTTT. Its translation is CSAKHNHGNTDTQYF. The chain is built from TRBV20-1 and TRBJ2-3, with D unclear. Germline CDR1 DFQATT, CDR2 SNEGSKA (reference sequence). The CDR3 extends over 15 amino acids. V lost 4 bases, J lost 2 bases, and 16 bases lay in between.

This chain links TRBV9 with TRBJ2-1, with unresolved D. Trimming took off 0 bases at V and 0 bases at J, with 10 bases between the two ends. Germline V gene lookup returns CDR1 SGDLS and CDR2 YYNGEE. The CDR3 covers 16 residues. CDR3 DNA sequence: TGTGCCAGCAGCGTAGCTATCGTGTTCTCCTACAATGAGCAGTTCTTC. Its protein product is CASSVAIVFSYNEQFF.

The chain joins TRBV7-2 to TRBJ1-2; D is perhaps TRBD1 (5 bases). Germline-derived CDR1 and CDR2 are SGHTA and FQGNSA. There are 15 residues in the CDR3. The V and J ends lost 7 bases and 4 bases respectively, with 19 bases between them. The chain's CDR3 is CASTLRQPLPYGYTF. CDR3 in DNA: TGTGCCAGCACCCTAAGACAGCCGCTACCCTATGGCTACACCTTC.

V usage is TRBV5-1 and J usage is TRBJ1-1; D not resolved. Germline V gene sequence: CDR1 SGHRS, CDR2 YFSETQ. V was pared by 4 bases and J by 0 bases, with 10 bases between. The CDR3 loop spans 14 amino acids. CDR3 sequence reads: CASSPADLNTEAFF. The CDR3 coding sequence is TGCGCCAGCAGCCCGGCGGACCTGAACACTGAAGCTTTCTTT.

V gene TRBV9 combines with J gene TRBJ2-3, with TRBD1 matching over 9 bases. Germline V gene sequence: CDR1 SGDLS, CDR2 YYNGEE. The CDR3 is made up of 13 amino acids. The J segment lost 2 bases and the V segment lost 8 bases, leaving 3 bases of the junction unmatched. The DNA for the CDR3 is TGTGCCAGTGGACAGGGGATCACAGATACGCAGTATTTT. Its translation: CASGQGITDTQYF.

Concerning this clonotype itself: One base away lies a much larger clone, so this may be a sequencing read error. The gene calls are TRBV25-1 and TRBJ1-2; TRBD1 agrees at 10 bases. The germline CDR1 and CDR2 sequences are MGHDK and SYGVNS. This CDR3 contains 14 residues. The CDR3 coding sequence is TGTGCCAGCAGCTCGGGACAGGGGTCAAGTGGCTGCACCTTC. This translates into CASSSGQGSSGCTF.

V and J are TRBV15 and TRBJ2-2; no definite D call. The CDR3 length is 14 residues. The V end lost 3 bases, the J end lost 4 bases, and 9 bases lay between the germline ends. Germline lookup yields CDR1 LNHNV and CDR2 YYDKDF (reference sequence). CDR3 loop: CATSSLRTTGELFF. CDR3 DNA sequence: TGTGCCACCAGCAGTCTCAGGACCACCGGGGAGCTGTTTTTT.

This clonotype was recorded many times. The chain links TRBV7-3 to TRBJ2-3; 7 nucleotides match TRBD1. Germline V gene lookup returns CDR1 SGHTA and CDR2 FQGTGA. This CDR3 spans 15 amino acids. V shed 1 base, J shed 5 bases, and the junction held 6 bases outside the gene matches. In DNA, the CDR3 is TGTGCCAGCAGCTTAAAGTTAACAGGGGAAGATACGCAGTATTTT. This codes for CASSLKLTGEDTQYF.

Ten or more counts support this clonotype. J is TRBJ2-7 and V is TRBV7-8; 8 bases are a match to TRBD1. This CDR3 contains 15 residues. V shed 4 bases and J 3 bases; nucleotides not matched to a gene: 8. Germline V gene lookup returns CDR1 SGHVS and CDR2 FQNEAQ. DNA for the CDR3: TGTGCCAGCAGCTCAGCGACAGGGGTTAACTACGAGCAGTACTTC. Its protein product is CASSSATGVNYEQYF.

This clonotype was counted only a few times. The V call is TRBV24-1, the J call TRBJ2-2; D not resolved. This CDR3 contains 14 residues. The germline V gene has CDR1 KGHDR and CDR2 SFDVKD. V was trimmed by 5 bases and J by 5 bases, leaving 11 bases between them. CDR3 loop: CATSGSSGTGELFF. The DNA of the CDR3 is TGTGCCACCAGTGGAAGTTCAGGTACCGGGGAGCTGTTTTTT.

The V and J genes are TRBV7-6 and TRBJ1-2, with no clear D. The CDR3 consists of 12 residues. The ends were cut back, 10 bases at V and 1 base at J, with 10 bases in the middle. Germline CDR1 is SGHVS and CDR2 is FNYEAQ. CDR3 in DNA: TGTGCCATTGGGCAGGATAACTATGGCTACACCTTC. This translates into CAIGQDNYGYTF.

The CDR3 here is CASSMENYGYTF. For the CDR3, the DNA is TGTGCCAGTAGTATGGAGAACTATGGCTACACCTTC. J is TRBJ1-2 and V is TRBV19; unclear D gene. The CDR3 is 12 amino acids. Trimming shortened V by 3 bases and J by 2 bases, and 4 bases separated the two germline ends. Looked up from germline, CDR1 is LNHDA and CDR2 is SQIVND (reference sequence).

The rearrangement links TRBV7-9 to TRBJ2-1; 7 bases match TRBD1. This CDR3 is built from 14 residues. V shed 3 bases, J shed 11 bases, and the junction held 10 bases outside the gene matches. The germline V gene encodes CDR1 SEHNR and CDR2 FQNEAQ (reference sequence). CDR3 DNA: TGTGCCAGCAGCTTCTCATTGGGACAGAGGCAGCAGTTCTTC. Translated, it gives CASSFSLGQRQQFF.

The table lists this clonotype with a few counts. The V call is TRBV29-1, the J call TRBJ1-2, with 7 bases that match TRBD1. V lost 6 bases, J lost 6 bases, and 4 bases stayed unmatched. The CDR3 extends over 11 amino acids. The germline gives CDR1 SQVTM, CDR2 ANQGSEA. The CDR3 DNA reads as TGCAGCGTGCACGGACAGGATGGCTACACCTTC. It yields the protein CSVHGQDGYTF.

The J gene is TRBJ1-5, the V gene TRBV12-3 or TRBV12-4; TRBD1 aligns across 9 bases. The length of the CDR3 is 16 residues. V shed 7 bases, J shed 7 bases, and the junction held 14 bases outside the gene matches. CDR3 sequence: CASTNYRGTGCQPQHF. CDR3 nucleotide sequence: TGTGCCAGCACCAACTACCGCGGGACAGGGTGCCAGCCCCAGCATTTT.

V and J are TRBV24-1 and TRBJ2-3, with 7 bases identical to TRBD2. This CDR3 is 14 amino acids long. Germline V gene lookup returns CDR1 KGHDR and CDR2 SFDVKD. Germline trimming cut 2 bases from V and 4 bases from J; bases unmatched to any gene: 2. CDR3 bases: TGTGCCACCAGTGATTCTGGACTAGCAGATACGCAGTATTTT. Amino acids: CATSDSGLADTQYF.

This clonotype was found many times. The chain has TRBV28 and TRBJ2-1, with 7 bases aligning to TRBD1. This CDR3 spans 12 amino acids. J lost 7 bases, V lost 7 bases, and 4 bases had no gene match. Germline V CDR1 and CDR2: MDHEN, SYDVKM. In DNA, the CDR3 is TGTGCCAGCAATAGGGGGCGGAATGAGCAGTTCTTC. Translation gives CASNRGRNEQFF.

This clonotype was observed a few times. The chain combines TRBV15 with TRBJ1-6, with a tentative D call TRBD1 (5 bases). CDR3 length equals 14 residues. Germline V gives CDR1 LNHNV, CDR2 YYDKDF (reference sequence). V was trimmed by 7 bases and J by 9 bases, leaving 16 bases between them. The CDR3 protein is CATTPPGPLSPLHF. CDR3 DNA sequence: TGTGCCACCACGCCTCCGGGACCTCTTTCACCCCTCCACTTT.

Ten or more counts support this clonotype. The rearrangement joins TRBV10-3 to TRBJ2-2; the D gene is possibly TRBD2 (7 bases). The CDR3 covers 18 residues. Trimming shortened V by 0 bases and J by 5 bases, and 19 bases separated the two germline ends. Germline lookup yields CDR1 ENHRY and CDR2 SYGVKD. The CDR3 DNA is TGTGCCATCAGTGAGTCGTTAGCGGGCTCCACAGGGACCGGGGAGCTGTTTTTT. Amino acid sequence: CAISESLAGSTGTGELFF.

This clonotype was counted ten times or more. The rearrangement uses TRBV12-3 or TRBV12-4 and TRBJ1-3; D is ambiguous. Trimming left V 10 bases short and J 8 bases short, with 15 bases between. The CDR3 is 12 amino acids. CDR3 sequence reads: CATSRGRDTIYF. CDR3 DNA sequence: TGTGCCACCTCTAGAGGACGTGACACCATATATTTT.